Below, one T cell receptor (beta chain) is given with its context. Its antigen remains unidentified. The CDR3 extends over 16 amino acids. Germline CDR1 and CDR2: LNHDA and SQIVND (reference sequence). V lost 3 bases to trimming and J lost 10 bases; unmatched junction nucleotides: 9. This sample is part of a study of cytomegalovirus exposure and HLA in healthy donors. Study-wide results and caveats: The listing of roughly 160 TCR beta chains classed them as cytomegalovirus-associated.

PCR was performed using 60 Vbeta and 13 Jbeta primers. The repertoire was sequenced with immunoSEQ multiplex PCR; TCRdb's copy has only in-frame clones and lacks some. The sample has about 190,000 clones, 65% to 80% seen once. Specimen: PBMCs. J is TRBJ1-4 and V is TRBV19, with TRBD1 identical over 12 bases. The TCR comes from a man aged 30 to 45 in good health and CMV-seropositive. CDR3 region: CASSITGTGGFAKLFF. CDR3 sequence (DNA): TGTGCCAGTAGTATCACCGGGACAGGGGGCTTCGCAAAACTGTTTTTT.